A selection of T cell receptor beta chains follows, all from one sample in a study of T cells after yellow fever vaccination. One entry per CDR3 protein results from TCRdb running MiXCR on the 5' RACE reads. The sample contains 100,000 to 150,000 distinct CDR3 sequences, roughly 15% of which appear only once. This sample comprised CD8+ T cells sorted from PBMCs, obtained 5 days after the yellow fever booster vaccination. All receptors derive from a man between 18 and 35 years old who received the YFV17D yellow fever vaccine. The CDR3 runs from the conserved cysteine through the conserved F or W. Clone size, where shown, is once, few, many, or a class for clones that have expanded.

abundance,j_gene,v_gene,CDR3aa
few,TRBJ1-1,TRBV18,CASSTENTEAFF
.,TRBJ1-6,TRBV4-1,CASSQARGTGGNSPLHF
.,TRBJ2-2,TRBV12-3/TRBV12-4,CASSFWTPETGELFF
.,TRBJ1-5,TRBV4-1,CASSQEGVQPQHF
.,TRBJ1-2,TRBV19,CASSAYNDGYTF
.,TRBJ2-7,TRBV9,CASSVGPQYEQYF
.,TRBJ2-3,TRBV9,CASSVEAGGPRTDTQYF
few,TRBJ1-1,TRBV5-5,CASSLEGDMNTEAFF
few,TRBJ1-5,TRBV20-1,CSAGDRGTRGDQPQHF
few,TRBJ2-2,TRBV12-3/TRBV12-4,CASSLWGAYTGELFF
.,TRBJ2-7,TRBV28,CASSYPTGARSYEQYF
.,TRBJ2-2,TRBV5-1,CASSLGQNTGELFF
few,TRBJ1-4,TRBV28,CASSLTGGLNEKLFF
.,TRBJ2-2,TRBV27,CAGATGEGGELFF
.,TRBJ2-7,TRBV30,CAWSRTGGYEQYF
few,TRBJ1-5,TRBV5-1,CASSLGGTGNNQPQHF
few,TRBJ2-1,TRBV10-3,CAINSGGSSNEQFF
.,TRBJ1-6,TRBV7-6,CASSLWGAPGDSPLHF
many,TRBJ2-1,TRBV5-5,CASSFLIHRPYNEQFF
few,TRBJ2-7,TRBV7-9,CASSLGQGDSYEQYF
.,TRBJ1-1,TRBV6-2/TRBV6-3,CASSTIGTGHTEAFF
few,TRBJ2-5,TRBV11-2,CASSSSLYQETQYF
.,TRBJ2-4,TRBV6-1,CASSEGQGRDIQYF
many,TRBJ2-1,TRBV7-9,CASSPLTSGGIYEQFF
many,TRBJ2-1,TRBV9,CASSVDVFSYNEQFF
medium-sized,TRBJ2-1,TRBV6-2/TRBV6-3,CASRVGTVGNEQFF
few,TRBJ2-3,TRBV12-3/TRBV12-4,CASSFGTSGWASTDTQYF
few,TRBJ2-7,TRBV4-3,CASSLTGTGNEQYF
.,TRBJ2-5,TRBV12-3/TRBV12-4,CASFPTGGETQYF
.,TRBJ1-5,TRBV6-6,CASQQLGGQDQPQHF
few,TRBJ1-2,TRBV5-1,CASSLGGFGYTF
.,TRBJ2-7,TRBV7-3,CASSTRGGFYEQYF
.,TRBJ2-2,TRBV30,CAWGGYGELFF
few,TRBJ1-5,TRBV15,CATSRGKSVDPQHF
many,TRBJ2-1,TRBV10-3,CAISESTLVYFNEQFF
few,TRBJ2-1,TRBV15,CATSRDSASSYNEQFF
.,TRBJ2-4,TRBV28,CASSFPSDRRDRNIQYF
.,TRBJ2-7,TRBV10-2,CASSELASGNYEQYF
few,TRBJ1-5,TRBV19,CATTFYPGNQPQHF
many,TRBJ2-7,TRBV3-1,CASSLGGRYEQYF
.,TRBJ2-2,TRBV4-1,CASRIRGANTGELFF
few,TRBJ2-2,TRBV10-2,CASSESTSGGATGELFF
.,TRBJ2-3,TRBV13,CASSAKLAGDLTDTQYF
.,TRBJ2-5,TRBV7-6,CASSFFEGVETQYF
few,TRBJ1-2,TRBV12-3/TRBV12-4,CASSLPSDYGYTF
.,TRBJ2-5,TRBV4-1,CASSQAARTETQYF
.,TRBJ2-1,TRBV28,CASSPGQAGEQFF
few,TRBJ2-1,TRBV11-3,CASSLRLAGDLSYNEQFF
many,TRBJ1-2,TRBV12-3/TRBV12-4,CASSFSPVVYGYTF
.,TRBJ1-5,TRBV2,CASMQGEAQPQHF